This TCR beta chain is drawn from a study of T cells after yellow fever vaccination. Overall study context: Preparing low-cell-number fractions relied on SMART-Seq v4 Ultra Low Input.

This clonotype was seen only a few times. Its antigen is as yet unknown. CDR3 length: 14 amino acids. Germline V gives CDR1 SNHLY, CDR2 FYNNEI. Unmatched junction bases numbered 7, after V lost 9 bases and J lost 3 bases. TCR cDNA, made by 5'RACE template switching, carried an added universal primer site and UMIs. TCRdb reprocessed the 5' RACE reads with MiXCR, giving one entry per CDR3 protein. The table has about 320,000 distinct CDR3 sequences, 3.5% to 5% seen once; the top ten hold 15% to 20%. General study results and limits: Reappearance after the booster was seen for most primary-vaccination clones, at 96% CD4 and around 88% CD8. Any FACS-sorted repertoire could hold abundant clonotypes that contaminate it from the bulk population.

This receptor was obtained from a man younger than 30 who received the YFV17D yellow fever vaccine. The chain couples TRBV2 to TRBJ2-5; TRBD2 matches 10 bases. The specimen comprised PBMCs, sampled 15 days after the yellow fever booster vaccination. In DNA, the CDR3 is TGTGCCAGTACCGTCAGCGGGGGGGAAGAGACCCAGTACTTC. Translating it yields CASTVSGGEETQYF.